This T cell receptor beta chain was documented in a study of T-cell memory formation after mild COVID-19. TCRdb recomputed calls from the 5' RACE reads with MiXCR, one row per CDR3 protein. The table records approximately 480,000 distinct CDR3 sequences, over 15% of them present only once. In this sample, this clonotype turned up a few times. CDR3 length: 13 amino acids. V lost 0 bases, J lost 2 bases, and 4 bases lay in between. Germline assignment: CDR1 SGDLS and CDR2 YYNGEE. The chain has TRBV9 and TRBJ2-3; D is uncertain. This TCR derives from an adult woman who had mild COVID-19 (a few samples of this study predate the infection). Cell type and time point are not known. Sample: PBMCs or a T cell subset sorted from them (not recorded which). Here the CDR3 DNA reads TGTGCCAGCAGCGTAGTGGTCACAGATACGCAGTATTTT. Translating gives CASSVVVTDTQYF.